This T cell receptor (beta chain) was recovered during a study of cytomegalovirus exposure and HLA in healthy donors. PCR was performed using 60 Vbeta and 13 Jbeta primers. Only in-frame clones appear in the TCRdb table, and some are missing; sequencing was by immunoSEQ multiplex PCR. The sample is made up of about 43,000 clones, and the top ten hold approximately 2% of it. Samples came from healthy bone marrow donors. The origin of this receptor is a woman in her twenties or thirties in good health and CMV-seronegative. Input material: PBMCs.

The CDR3 coding sequence is TGTGCCACAAGACAGGGGGTCGGGGAGCTGTTTTTT. Translated, it gives CATRQGVGELFF. The V gene is TRBV15, the J gene TRBJ2-2; the match to TRBD1 covers 9 bases. CDR3 length: 12 residues. V shed 9 bases, J shed 7 bases, and the junction held 3 bases outside the gene matches. Germline-derived CDR1 and CDR2 are LNHNV and YYDKDF (reference sequence).